This T cell receptor beta chain was identified during a study of cytomegalovirus exposure and HLA in healthy donors. Study-wide results and caveats: Rare sequences made up most TCRs, while some public TCRs were found in many donors.

Comments on this clone: Its antigen remains unidentified. The junction and the germline gene differ at one end; a read error may be behind it.

This PCR relied on a set of 60 Vbeta primers and 13 Jbeta primers. Here immunoSEQ multiplex PCR was the method, and the copy in TCRdb shows in-frame clones only, minus some. The sample includes around 150,000 clones, around 79% of them seen just once. The source of this sequence is a man in his forties or fifties in good health and CMV-seronegative. What was sequenced was PBMCs.

The CDR3 reads CSSSQGNQPQHF. The CDR3 DNA is TGTTCCAGCAGCCAGGGGAATCAGCCCCAGCATTTT. The rearrangement links TRBV7-9 to TRBJ1-5, with a possible D match to TRBD1 (6 bases). CDR1 and CDR2 (germline): SEHNR, FQNEAQ (reference sequence). The CDR3 has 12 residues.